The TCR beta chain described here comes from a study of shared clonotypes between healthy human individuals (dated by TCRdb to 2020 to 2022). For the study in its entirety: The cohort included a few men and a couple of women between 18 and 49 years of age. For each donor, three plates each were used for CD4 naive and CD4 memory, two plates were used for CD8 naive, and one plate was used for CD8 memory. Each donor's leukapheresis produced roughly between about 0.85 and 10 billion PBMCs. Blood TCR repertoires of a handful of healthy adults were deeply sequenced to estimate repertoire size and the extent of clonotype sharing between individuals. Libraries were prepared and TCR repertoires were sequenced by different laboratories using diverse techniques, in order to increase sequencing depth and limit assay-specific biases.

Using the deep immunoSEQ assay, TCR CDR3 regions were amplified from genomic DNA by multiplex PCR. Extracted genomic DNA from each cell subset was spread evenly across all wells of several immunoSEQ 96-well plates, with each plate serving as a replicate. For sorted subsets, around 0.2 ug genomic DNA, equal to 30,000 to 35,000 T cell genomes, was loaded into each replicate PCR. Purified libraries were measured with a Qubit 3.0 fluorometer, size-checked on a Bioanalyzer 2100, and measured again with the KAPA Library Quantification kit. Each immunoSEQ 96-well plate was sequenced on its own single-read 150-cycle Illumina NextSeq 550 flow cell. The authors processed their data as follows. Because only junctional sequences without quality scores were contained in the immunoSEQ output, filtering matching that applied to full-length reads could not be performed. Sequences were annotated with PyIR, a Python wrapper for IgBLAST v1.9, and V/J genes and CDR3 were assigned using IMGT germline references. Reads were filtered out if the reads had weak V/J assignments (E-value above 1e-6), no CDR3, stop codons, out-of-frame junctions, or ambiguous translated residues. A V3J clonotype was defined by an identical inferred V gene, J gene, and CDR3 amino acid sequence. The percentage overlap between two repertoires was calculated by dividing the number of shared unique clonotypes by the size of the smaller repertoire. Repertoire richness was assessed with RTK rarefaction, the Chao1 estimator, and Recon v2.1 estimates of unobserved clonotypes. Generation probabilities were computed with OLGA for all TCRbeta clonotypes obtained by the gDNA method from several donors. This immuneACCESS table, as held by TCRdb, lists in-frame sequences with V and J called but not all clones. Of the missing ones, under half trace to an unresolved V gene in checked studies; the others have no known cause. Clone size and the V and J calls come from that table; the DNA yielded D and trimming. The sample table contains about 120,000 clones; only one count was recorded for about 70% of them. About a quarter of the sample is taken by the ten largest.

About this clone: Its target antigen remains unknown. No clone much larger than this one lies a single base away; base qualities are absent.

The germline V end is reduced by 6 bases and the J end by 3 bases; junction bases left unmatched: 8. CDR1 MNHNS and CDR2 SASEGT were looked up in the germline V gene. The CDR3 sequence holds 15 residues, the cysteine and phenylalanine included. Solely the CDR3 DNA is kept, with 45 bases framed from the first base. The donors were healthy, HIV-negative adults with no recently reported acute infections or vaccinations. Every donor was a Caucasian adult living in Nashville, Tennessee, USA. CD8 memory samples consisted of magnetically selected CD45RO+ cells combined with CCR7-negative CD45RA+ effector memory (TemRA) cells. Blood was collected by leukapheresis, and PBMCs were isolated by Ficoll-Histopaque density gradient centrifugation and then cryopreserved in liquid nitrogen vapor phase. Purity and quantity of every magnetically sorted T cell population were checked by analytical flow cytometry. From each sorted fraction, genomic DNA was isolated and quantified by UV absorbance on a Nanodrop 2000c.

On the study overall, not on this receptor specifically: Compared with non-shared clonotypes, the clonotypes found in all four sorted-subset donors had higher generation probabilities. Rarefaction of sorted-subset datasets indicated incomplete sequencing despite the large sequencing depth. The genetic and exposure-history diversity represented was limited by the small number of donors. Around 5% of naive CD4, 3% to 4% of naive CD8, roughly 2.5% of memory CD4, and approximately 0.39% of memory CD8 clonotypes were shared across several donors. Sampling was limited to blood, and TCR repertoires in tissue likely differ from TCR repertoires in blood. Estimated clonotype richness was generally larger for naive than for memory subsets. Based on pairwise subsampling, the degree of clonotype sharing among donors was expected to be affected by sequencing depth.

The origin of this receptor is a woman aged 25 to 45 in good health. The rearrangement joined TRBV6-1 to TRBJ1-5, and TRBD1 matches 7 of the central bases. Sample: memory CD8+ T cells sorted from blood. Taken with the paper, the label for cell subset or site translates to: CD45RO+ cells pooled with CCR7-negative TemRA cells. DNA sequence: TGTGCCAGCAGCGGCCTTGGGACAGCCAATCAGCCCCAGCATTTT. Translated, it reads CASSGLGTANQPQHF.